One sample yielded the 11 T cell receptor beta chains listed below, sequenced in a study of CD8+CD57+ T cells in acquired aplastic anemia. According to the study, genomic DNA was the template for TCR beta VDJ and CDR3 profiling. TCRdb analysed the reads with MiXCR anew, one entry per CDR3 protein. The table records roughly 240,000 distinct CDR3 sequences, about 44% of them present only once. An expansion of CD8+CD57+ cells by flow cytometry had been shown in patients chosen for sequencing. The specimen sequenced was sorted CD4+, CD8+, or CD8+CD57+ T cells (not recorded which) from PBMCs. The receptors here all came from a human donor with aplastic anemia.

The gene calls are TRBV15 and TRBJ2-7; 10 positions match TRBD2. J lost 2 bases, V lost 1 base, and 8 bases had no gene match. Germline V gene sequence: CDR1 LNHNV, CDR2 YYDKDF (reference sequence). The CDR3 contains 17 residues. The CDR3 DNA reads as TGTGCCACCAGCAGAGGGGCGCTAGCGGGAGACCCCTACGAGCAGTACTTC. Translation gives CATSRGALAGDPYEQYF.

The table lists this clonotype with many counts. The genes are TRBV6-5 and TRBJ1-6, with D hard to call. V lost 7 bases to trimming and J lost 0 bases, with 13 bases between them. Germline values: CDR1 MNHEY, CDR2 SVGAGI. This CDR3 has 16 residues. The chain's CDR3 is CASTGRATSYNSPLHF. The DNA of the CDR3 is TGTGCCAGCACCGGACGGGCGACCTCCTATAATTCACCCCTCCACTTT.

This rearrangement joins TRBV15 to TRBJ2-5; 12 bases agree with TRBD2. Germline assignment: CDR1 LNHNV and CDR2 YYDKDF (reference sequence). With 1 base clipped from V and 4 bases from J, the junction kept 10 bases outside the gene matches. This CDR3 contains 18 residues. Here the CDR3 reads CATSRGGTGLAGGETQYF. DNA for the CDR3: TGTGCCACCAGCAGAGGAGGCACGGGACTAGCGGGCGGAGAGACCCAGTACTTC.

This clonotype turned up a few times. The chain is built from TRBV2 and TRBJ2-7; 11 bases line up with TRBD2. The CDR3 covers 14 residues. V was pared by 5 bases and J by 2 bases, with 2 bases of the junction left unmatched. CDR1 is SNHLY and CDR2 is FYNNEI in the germline V gene. The CDR3 DNA reads as TGTGCCAGCAGTTTAGCGGGGGGGGCCTACGAGCAGTACTTC. It yields the protein CASSLAGGAYEQYF.

The table lists this clonotype with many counts. The V and J genes are TRBV9 and TRBJ2-5; the D call may be TRBD1 or TRBD2 (5 bases each). Deletions cut 3 bases from V and 1 base from J, with 13 bases between. The CDR3 is made up of 15 amino acids. Germline V lookup: CDR1 SGDLS, CDR2 YYNGEE. DNA of the CDR3: TGTGCCAGCAGCGCATTGGGACGGATCCAAGAGACCCAGTACTTC. Amino acids: CASSALGRIQETQYF. Based on the CDR3 plus reference TRBV9 and TRBJ2-5, the full variable domain is DSGVTQTPKHLITATGQRVTLRCSPRSGDLSVYWYQQSLDQGLQFLIQYYNGEERAKGNILERFSAQQFPDLHSELNLSSLELGDSALYFCASSALGRIQETQYFGPGTRLLVL.

The chain is built from TRBV27 and TRBJ2-1; 13 bases line up with TRBD2. With 6 bases clipped from V and 12 bases from J, the junction kept 5 bases outside the gene matches. CDR3 length: 13 residues. In germline, CDR1 is MNHEY, CDR2 SMNVEV (reference sequence). The CDR3 DNA sequence: TGTGCCAGCAGCCGGGGACTAGCGGGGATGCAGTTCTTC. It encodes CASSRGLAGMQFF.

The chain couples TRBV24-1 to TRBJ1-2; maybe TRBD1 (6 bases). This CDR3 is built from 12 residues. Looked up from germline, CDR1 is KGHDR and CDR2 is SFDVKD. Trimming took off 8 bases at V and 4 bases at J, with 10 bases between the two ends. CDR3 region: CATNGGGYGYTF. The CDR3 coding sequence is TGTGCCACCAACGGAGGGGGCTATGGCTACACCTTC.

V gene TRBV7-2 combines with J gene TRBJ1-1; 9 positions match TRBD1. The CDR3 extends over 15 amino acids. CDR1 is SGHTA and CDR2 is FQGNSA in the germline V gene. V trimming: 3 bases; J trimming: 3 bases; junction bases outside the gene matches: 5. The CDR3 reads CASSFRDRAHTEAFF. CDR3 DNA sequence: TGTGCCAGCAGCTTCCGGGACAGGGCTCACACTGAAGCTTTCTTT.

The table lists this clonotype with a few counts. The rearrangement joins TRBV5-6 to TRBJ1-1, with no clear D. Germline V gene lookup returns CDR1 SGHDT and CDR2 YYEEEE. The CDR3 totals 13 residues. Deletions cut 3 bases from V and 4 bases from J, with 10 bases between. Here the CDR3 reads CASSSRVRTEAFF. The CDR3 coding sequence is TGTGCCAGCAGCTCTCGGGTGCGCACTGAAGCTTTCTTT. Together with reference TRBV5-6 and TRBJ1-1, the CDR3 gives the full variable domain: DAGVTQSPTHLIKTRGQQVTLRCSPKSGHDTVSWYQQALGQGPQFIFQYYEEEERQRGNFPDRFSGHQFPNYSSELNVNALLLGDSALYLCASSSRVRTEAFFGQGTRLTVV.

This clonotype was found many times. The chain carries TRBV7-6 and TRBJ2-1; tentative D call: TRBD2 (6 bases). This CDR3 contains 17 residues. V lost 1 base to trimming and J lost 0 bases, with 13 bases between them. The germline gives CDR1 SGHVS, CDR2 FNYEAQ. CDR3 sequence reads: CASSLEVEGFSYNEQFF. The CDR3 DNA reads TGTGCCAGCAGCTTAGAGGTGGAGGGGTTCTCCTACAATGAGCAGTTCTTC. Variable domain in full (rest from reference TRBV7-6 and TRBJ2-1): GAGVSQSPRYKVTKRGQDVALRCDPISGHVSLYWYRQALGQGPEFLTYFNYEAQQDKSGLPNDRFSAERPEGSISTLTIQRTEQRDSAMYRCASSLEVEGFSYNEQFFGPGTRLTVL.

This clonotype was seen once. The chain uses TRBV29-1 and TRBJ2-5; TRBD1 aligns across 7 bases. Trimming at V came to 2 bases and at J to 2 bases, leaving 8 bases not matched to a gene. The CDR3 spans 15 residues. Germline V gives CDR1 SQVTM, CDR2 ANQGSEA. The CDR3 nucleotides are TGCAGCGTTGAAAACAGGGGAGCGGATCAAGAGACCCAGTACTTC. This gives the protein CSVENRGADQETQYF.